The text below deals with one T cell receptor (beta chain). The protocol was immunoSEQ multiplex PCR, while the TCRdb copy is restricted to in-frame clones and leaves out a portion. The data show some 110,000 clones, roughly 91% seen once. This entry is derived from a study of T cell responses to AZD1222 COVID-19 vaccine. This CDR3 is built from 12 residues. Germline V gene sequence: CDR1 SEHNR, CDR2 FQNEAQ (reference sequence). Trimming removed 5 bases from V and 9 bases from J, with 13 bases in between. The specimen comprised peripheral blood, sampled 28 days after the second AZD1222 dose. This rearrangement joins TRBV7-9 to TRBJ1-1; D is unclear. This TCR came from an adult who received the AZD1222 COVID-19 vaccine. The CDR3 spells CASSPRTGKAFF. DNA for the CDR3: TGTGCCAGCAGCCCACGGACGGGTAAAGCTTTCTTT. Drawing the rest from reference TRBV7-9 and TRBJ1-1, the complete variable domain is DTGVSQNPRHKITKRGQNVTFRCDPISEHNRLYWYRQTLGQGPEFLTYFQNEAQLEKSRLLSDRFSAERPKGSFSTLEIQRTEQGDSAMYLCASSPRTGKAFFGQGTRLTVV.